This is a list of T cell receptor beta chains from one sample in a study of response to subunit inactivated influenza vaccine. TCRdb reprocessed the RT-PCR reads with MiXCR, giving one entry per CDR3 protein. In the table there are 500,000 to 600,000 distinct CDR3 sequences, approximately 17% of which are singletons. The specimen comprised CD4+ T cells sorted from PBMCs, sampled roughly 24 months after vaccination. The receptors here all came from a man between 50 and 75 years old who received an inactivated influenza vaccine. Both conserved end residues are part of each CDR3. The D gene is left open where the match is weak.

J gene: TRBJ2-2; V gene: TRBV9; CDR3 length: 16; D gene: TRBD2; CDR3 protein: CASSTGTSGLTGELFF
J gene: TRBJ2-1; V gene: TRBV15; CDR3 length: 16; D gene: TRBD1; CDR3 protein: CATSRDLGTGYNEQFF
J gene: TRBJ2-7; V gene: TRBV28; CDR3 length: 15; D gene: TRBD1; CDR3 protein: CASLMTGTGVREQYF
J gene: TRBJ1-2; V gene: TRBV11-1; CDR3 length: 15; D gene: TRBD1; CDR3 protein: CASSPWDRGLDGYTF
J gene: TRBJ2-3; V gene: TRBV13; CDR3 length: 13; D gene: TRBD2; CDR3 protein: CASRTSGSDTQYF
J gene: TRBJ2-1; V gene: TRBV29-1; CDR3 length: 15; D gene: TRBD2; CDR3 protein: CSVEDRGGSYNEQFF
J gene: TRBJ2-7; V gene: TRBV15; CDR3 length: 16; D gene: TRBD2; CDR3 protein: CATSSPTSGRAYEQYF
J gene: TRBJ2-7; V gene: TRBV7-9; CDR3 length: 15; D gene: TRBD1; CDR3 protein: CASSLFGTGGYEQYF
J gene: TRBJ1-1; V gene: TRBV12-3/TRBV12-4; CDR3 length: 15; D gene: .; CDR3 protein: CASSLELGVGTEAFF
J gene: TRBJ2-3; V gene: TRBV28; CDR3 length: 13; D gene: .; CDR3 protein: CASCSRPTDTQYF
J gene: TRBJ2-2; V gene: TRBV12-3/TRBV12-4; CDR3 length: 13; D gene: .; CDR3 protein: CASRQAGTGELFF
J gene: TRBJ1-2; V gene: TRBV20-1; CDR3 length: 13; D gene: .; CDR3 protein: CSARPRGDYGYTF
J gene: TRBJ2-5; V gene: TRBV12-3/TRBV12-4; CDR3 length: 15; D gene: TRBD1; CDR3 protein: CASSLGGQLQETQYF
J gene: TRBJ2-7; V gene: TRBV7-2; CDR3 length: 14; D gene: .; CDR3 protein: CASSLGPRDFEQYF
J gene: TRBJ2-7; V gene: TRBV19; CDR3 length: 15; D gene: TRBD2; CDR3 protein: CASSILAGGPNEQYF
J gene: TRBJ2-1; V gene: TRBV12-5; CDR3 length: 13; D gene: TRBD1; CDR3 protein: CASARDRENEQFF
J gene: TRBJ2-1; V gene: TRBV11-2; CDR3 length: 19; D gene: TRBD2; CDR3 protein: CASSSPMAGGPFTYNEQFF
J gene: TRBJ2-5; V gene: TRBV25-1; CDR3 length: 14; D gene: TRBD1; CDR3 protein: CASSDSRGHPSSYF
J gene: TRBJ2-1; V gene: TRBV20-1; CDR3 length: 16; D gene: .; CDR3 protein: CSARTLGEATYNEQFF
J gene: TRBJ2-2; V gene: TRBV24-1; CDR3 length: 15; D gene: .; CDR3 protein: CATSDLHPALGELFF
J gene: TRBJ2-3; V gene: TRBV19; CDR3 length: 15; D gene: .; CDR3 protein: CASSTSRTGRDTQYF
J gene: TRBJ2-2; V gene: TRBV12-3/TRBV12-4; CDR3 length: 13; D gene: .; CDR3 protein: CASSSGTPGELFF
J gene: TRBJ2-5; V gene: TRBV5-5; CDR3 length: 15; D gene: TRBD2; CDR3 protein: CASSLTSEFQETQYF
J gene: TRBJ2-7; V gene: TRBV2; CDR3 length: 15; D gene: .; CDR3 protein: CASSQQTTGIGEQYF
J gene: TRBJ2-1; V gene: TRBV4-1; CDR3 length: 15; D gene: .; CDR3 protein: CASSQTPLTIGEQFF
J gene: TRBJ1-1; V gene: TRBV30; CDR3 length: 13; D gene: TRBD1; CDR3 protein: CAWSTTGGTEAFF
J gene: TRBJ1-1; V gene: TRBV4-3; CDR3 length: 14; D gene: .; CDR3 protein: CASSQDVDSTEAFF
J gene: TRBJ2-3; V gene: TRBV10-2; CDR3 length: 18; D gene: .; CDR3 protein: CASSEERFPTTSTDTQYF
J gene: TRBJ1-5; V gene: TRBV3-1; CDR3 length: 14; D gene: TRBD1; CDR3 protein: CASSSDRGNQPQHF
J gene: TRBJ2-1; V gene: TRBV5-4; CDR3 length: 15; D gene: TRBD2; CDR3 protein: CASSLAGGPSNEQFF
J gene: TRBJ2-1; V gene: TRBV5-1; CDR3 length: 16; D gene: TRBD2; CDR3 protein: CASSLAPTSGDNEQFF
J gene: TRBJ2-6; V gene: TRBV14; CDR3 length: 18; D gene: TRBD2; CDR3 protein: CASSRLASGRAGANVLTF
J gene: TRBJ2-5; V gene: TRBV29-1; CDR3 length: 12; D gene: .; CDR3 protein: CSVAGAQETQYF
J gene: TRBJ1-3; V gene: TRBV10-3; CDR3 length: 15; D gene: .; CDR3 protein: CAISPDAKFGNTIYF
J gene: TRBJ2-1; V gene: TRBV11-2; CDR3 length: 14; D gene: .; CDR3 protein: CASSLELDRAEQFF
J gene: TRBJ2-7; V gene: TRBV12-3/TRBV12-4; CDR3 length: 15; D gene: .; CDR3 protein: CASSLGAGATYEQYF
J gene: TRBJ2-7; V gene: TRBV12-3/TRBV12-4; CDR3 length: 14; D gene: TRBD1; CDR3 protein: CASSFGTGAYEQYF
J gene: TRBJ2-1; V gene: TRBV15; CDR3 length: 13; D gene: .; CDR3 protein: CATSREFYNEQFF
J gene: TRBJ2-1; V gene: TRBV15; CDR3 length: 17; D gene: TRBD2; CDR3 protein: CATSILLAGGPQDEQFF
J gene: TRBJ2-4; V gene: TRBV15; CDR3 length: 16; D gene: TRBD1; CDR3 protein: CATSRSKGTGTNIQYF